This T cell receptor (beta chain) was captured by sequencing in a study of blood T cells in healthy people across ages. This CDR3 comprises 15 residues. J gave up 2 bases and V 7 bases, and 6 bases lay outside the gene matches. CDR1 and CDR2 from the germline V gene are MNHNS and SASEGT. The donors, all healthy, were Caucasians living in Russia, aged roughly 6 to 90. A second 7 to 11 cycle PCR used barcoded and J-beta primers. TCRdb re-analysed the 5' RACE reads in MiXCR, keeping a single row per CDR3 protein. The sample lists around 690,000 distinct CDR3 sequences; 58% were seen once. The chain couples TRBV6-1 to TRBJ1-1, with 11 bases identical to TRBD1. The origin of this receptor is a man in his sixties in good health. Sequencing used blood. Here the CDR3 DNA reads TGTGCCAGCACCTGGGACAGGGGGAAAAACACTGAAGCTTTCTTT. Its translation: CASTWDRGKNTEAFF.